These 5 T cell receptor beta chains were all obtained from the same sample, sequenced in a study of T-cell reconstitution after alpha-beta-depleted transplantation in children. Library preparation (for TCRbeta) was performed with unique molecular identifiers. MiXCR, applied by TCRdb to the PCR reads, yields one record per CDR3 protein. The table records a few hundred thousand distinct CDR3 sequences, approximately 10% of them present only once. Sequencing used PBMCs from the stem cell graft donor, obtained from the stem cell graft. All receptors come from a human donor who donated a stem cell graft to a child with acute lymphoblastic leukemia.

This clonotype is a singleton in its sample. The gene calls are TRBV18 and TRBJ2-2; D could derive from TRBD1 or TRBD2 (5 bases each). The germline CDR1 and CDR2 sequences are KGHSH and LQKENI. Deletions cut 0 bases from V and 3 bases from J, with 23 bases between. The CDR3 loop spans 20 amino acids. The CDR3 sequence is CASSPPLGDAEFVDTGELFF. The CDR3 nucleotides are TGTGCCAGCTCACCACCATTAGGGGACGCGGAATTCGTGGACACCGGGGAGCTGTTTTTT.

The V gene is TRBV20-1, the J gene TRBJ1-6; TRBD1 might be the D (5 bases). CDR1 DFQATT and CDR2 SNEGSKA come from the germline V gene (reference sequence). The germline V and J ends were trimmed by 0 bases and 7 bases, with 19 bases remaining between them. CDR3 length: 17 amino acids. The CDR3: CSARDRGMAGSNSPLHF. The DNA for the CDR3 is TGCAGTGCTAGAGATCGGGGGATGGCAGGGAGCAATTCACCCCTCCACTTT.

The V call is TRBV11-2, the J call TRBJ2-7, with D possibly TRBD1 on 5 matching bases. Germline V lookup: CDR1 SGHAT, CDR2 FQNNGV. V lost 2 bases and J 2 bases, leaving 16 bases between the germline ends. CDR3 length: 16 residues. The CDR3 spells CASSLSRLDTAYEQYF. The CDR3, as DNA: TGTGCCAGCAGCTTATCTCGCCTGGACACAGCCTACGAGCAGTACTTC.

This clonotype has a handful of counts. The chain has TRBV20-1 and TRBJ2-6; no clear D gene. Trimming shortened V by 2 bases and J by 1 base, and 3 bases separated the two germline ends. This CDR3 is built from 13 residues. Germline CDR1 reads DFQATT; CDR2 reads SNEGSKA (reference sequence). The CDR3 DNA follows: TGCAGTGCTAGACCTTCTGGGGCCAACGTCCTGACTTTC. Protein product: CSARPSGANVLTF.

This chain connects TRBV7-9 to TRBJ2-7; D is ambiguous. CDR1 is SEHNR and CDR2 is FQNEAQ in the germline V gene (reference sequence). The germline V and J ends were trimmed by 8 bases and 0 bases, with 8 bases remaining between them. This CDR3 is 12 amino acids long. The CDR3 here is CASSKASYEQYF. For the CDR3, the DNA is TGTGCCAGCTCGAAGGCCTCCTACGAGCAGTACTTC.